A selection of T cell receptor beta chains follows, all from one sample in a study of cytomegalovirus exposure and HLA in healthy donors. The data were produced by immunoSEQ multiplex PCR, yet TCRdb's version contains in-frame clones alone and is incomplete. The table lists about 200,000 clones, 80% to 85% of them singletons. The source material was PBMCs. The receptors stem from a woman aged 40-49 years in good health and CMV-seronegative. The CDR3 runs from the conserved cysteine through the conserved F or W. A D gene is named only where the DNA matches it firmly. The size field is filled for only some rows; it gives once, few, many or a size class.

V: TRBV6-5
size: few
J: TRBJ1-2
D: NA
DNA: TGTGCCAGCAGTTACTCGGGACACAGCCCCTATGGCTACACCTTC
CDR3: CASSYSGHSPYGYTF

V: TRBV27
size: few
J: TRBJ2-3
D: TRBD2
DNA: TGTGCCAGCACTAACCACCGGACTAGCGCCCCGGATACGCAGTATTTT
CDR3: CASTNHRTSAPDTQYF

V: TRBV27
size: NA
J: TRBJ2-7
D: TRBD2
DNA: TGTGCCAGCAGTCCAGGGACTAGCTTCTACGAGCAGTACTTC
CDR3: CASSPGTSFYEQYF

V: TRBV27
size: NA
J: TRBJ1-5
D: TRBD1
DNA: TGTGCCAGCATGTTGACAGGGGCTAGCAATCAGCCCCAGCATTTT
CDR3: CASMLTGASNQPQHF

V: TRBV9
size: NA
J: TRBJ1-1
D: TRBD1
DNA: TGTGCCAGCAGCGAGTGGGACAGGGGCCCCACTGAAGCTTTCTTT
CDR3: CASSEWDRGPTEAFF

V: TRBV6-5
size: NA
J: TRBJ1-1
D: NA
DNA: TGTGCCAGCAGCCCCGCGGGGGGGCGGACTGAAGCTTTCTTT
CDR3: CASSPAGGRTEAFF

V: TRBV27
size: NA
J: TRBJ2-7
D: NA
DNA: TGTGCCAGCAGTTTAGGACCGGACACCTACGAGCAGTACTTC
CDR3: CASSLGPDTYEQYF

V: TRBV5-1
size: NA
J: TRBJ2-7
D: TRBD2
DNA: TGCGCCAGCAGCCTCGGACTAGTTTTGTACGAGCAGTACTTC
CDR3: CASSLGLVLYEQYF

V: TRBV5-1
size: NA
J: TRBJ2-2
D: TRBD2
DNA: TGCGCCAGCAGCTTGGCCGGGGGGGGCGGCACCGGGGAGCTGTTTTTT
CDR3: CASSLAGGGGTGELFF

V: TRBV11-2
size: NA
J: TRBJ1-6
D: NA
DNA: TGTGCCAGCAGCTTTCCAGGTTCACCCCTCCACTTT
CDR3: CASSFPGSPLHF

V: TRBV25-1
size: NA
J: TRBJ1-1
D: NA
DNA: TGTGCCAGCAGTGAAACTCCCCACACTGAAGCTTTCTTT
CDR3: CASSETPHTEAFF

V: TRBV5-1
size: NA
J: TRBJ2-1
D: TRBD2
DNA: TGCGCCAGCAGTCGGACTAGCGGGCCGCCCTACAATGAGCAGTTCTTC
CDR3: CASSRTSGPPYNEQFF

V: TRBV18
size: NA
J: TRBJ1-2
D: TRBD1
DNA: TGTGCCAGCTCACCGGGGACAGGGACTCTCTATGGCTACACCTTC
CDR3: CASSPGTGTLYGYTF

V: TRBV18
size: NA
J: TRBJ2-7
D: TRBD1
DNA: TGTGCCAGCTCAACGGGACAGGGGACCGACGAGCAGTACTTC
CDR3: CASSTGQGTDEQYF

V: TRBV7-9
size: NA
J: TRBJ2-2
D: NA
DNA: TGTGCCAGCAGCCCCTACGAGGCCGGGGAGCTGTTTTTT
CDR3: CASSPYEAGELFF

V: TRBV4-1
size: NA
J: TRBJ2-3
D: TRBD2
DNA: TGCGCCAGCAGCCGGTCGGGACTAGCGGTTTTCACAGATACGCAGTATTTT
CDR3: CASSRSGLAVFTDTQYF

V: TRBV2
size: NA
J: TRBJ1-1
D: NA
DNA: TGTGCCGTCGCGGGGGGCGCTACGGGGGACACTGAAGCTTTCTTT
CDR3: CAVAGGATGDTEAFF

V: TRBV7-9
size: once
J: TRBJ1-1
D: NA
DNA: TGTGCCAGCAGCTTAGATGGGCATGAAGCTTTCTTT
CDR3: CASSLDGHEAFF

V: TRBV7-2
size: NA
J: TRBJ2-2
D: TRBD1
DNA: TGTGCCAGCAGGTTTGCAGGGGGCGGGGAGCTGTTTTTT
CDR3: CASRFAGGGELFF

V: TRBV29-1
size: NA
J: TRBJ2-3
D: NA
DNA: TGCAGCGTTGGTCCCCTGGGGGGGGCGTCCTCCCCACCAGATACGCAGTATTTT
CDR3: CSVGPLGGASSPPDTQYF

V: TRBV19
size: NA
J: TRBJ2-1
D: NA
DNA: TGTGCCAGTAGTGAGGAAGTAGGTGAGCAGTTCTTC
CDR3: CASSEEVGEQFF

V: TRBV27
size: NA
J: TRBJ1-1
D: NA
DNA: TGTGCCAGCAGTTTATCGTACGGGAACACTGAAGCTTTCTTT
CDR3: CASSLSYGNTEAFF

V: TRBV27
size: NA
J: TRBJ1-2
D: NA
DNA: TGTGCCAGCAGACCACTAAGGGCGGGGTCTTCTCCCTATGGCTACACCTTC
CDR3: CASRPLRAGSSPYGYTF

V: TRBV5-5
size: NA
J: TRBJ1-1
D: TRBD1
DNA: TGTGCCAGCAGCTTTACAGGGGCGGGCACTGAAGCTTTCTTT
CDR3: CASSFTGAGTEAFF

V: TRBV28
size: NA
J: TRBJ1-5
D: TRBD1
DNA: TGTGCCAGCACCGACCCGGGACAGGGGGCAATAAGGGGTCAGCCCCAGCATTTT
CDR3: CASTDPGQGAIRGQPQHF

V: TRBV11-2
size: once
J: TRBJ2-3
D: NA
DNA: TGTGCCAGCAGCTTAGAGCGAGCGTATACGCAGTATTTT
CDR3: CASSLERAYTQYF

V: TRBV2
size: NA
J: TRBJ1-1
D: NA
DNA: TGTGCCAGCTATACAGGGTGGAGCACTGAAGCTTTCTTT
CDR3: CASYTGWSTEAFF

V: TRBV5-1
size: NA
J: TRBJ2-2
D: TRBD1
DNA: TGCGCCAGCAGACACACAGGGGGTGACACCGGGGAGCTGTTTTTT
CDR3: CASRHTGGDTGELFF